This TCR beta chain was sequenced for a study of CD8 T cells in Susac syndrome. When the RNA was reverse transcribed, random hexamers were used with an input of roughly 0.5 to 1 ug. TCRdb re-analysed the immunoSEQ multiplex PCR reads in MiXCR, keeping a single row per CDR3 protein. Counted here are fewer than 200,000 distinct CDR3 sequences, around 96% occurring once; the ten biggest clones make up 0.085% to 0.13%. This CDR3 spans 12 amino acids. The ends were cut back, 8 bases at V and 4 bases at J, with 14 bases in the middle. From germline, CDR1 is SQVTM and CDR2 ANQGSEA. The receptor was isolated from a human donor in good health. Material: CD4+ T cells from PBMCs. This chain connects TRBV29-1 to TRBJ1-1; TRBD1 might be the D (6 bases). DNA for the CDR3: TGCAGCTTTAGGGGGATCGGCACTGAAGCTTTCTTT. It specifies CSFRGIGTEAFF.